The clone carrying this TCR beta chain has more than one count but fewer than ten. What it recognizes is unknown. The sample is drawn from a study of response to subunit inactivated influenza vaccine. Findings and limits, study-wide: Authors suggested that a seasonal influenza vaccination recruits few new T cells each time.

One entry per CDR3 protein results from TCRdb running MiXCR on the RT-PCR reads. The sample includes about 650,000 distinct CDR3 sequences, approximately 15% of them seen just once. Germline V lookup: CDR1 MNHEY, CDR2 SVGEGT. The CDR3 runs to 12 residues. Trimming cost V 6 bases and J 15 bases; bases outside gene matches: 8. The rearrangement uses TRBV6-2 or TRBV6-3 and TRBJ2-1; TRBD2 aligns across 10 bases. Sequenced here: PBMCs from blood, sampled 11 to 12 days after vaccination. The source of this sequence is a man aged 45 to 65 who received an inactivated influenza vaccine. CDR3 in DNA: TGTGCCAGCAGACCTCCTAGCGGGAGATGGTTCTTC. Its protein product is CASRPPSGRWFF.